This T cell receptor (beta chain) was recovered during a study of T cells after yellow fever vaccination. Each CDR3 protein gets one entry after TCRdb re-called the 5' RACE reads with MiXCR. Of some 130,000 distinct CDR3 sequences listed, 5% to 7.5% are singletons. After removal of 3 bases from V and 4 bases from J, the junction contained 6 bases not matched to a gene. CDR1 and CDR2 from the germline V gene are DFQATT and SNEGSKA (reference sequence). This CDR3 has 15 amino acids. This clonotype turned up a few times. The antigen remains undetermined. General study points: Researchers noted that a small share of clonotypes showed up in both CD4 and CD8 compartments. One caveat is that FACS-sorted repertoires could contain abundant clonotypes contaminating from the bulk population.

This clonotype was sampled from a man between 25 and 39 years old who received the YFV17D yellow fever vaccine. The sequencing used CD4+ T cells sorted from PBMCs, collected 10 days after the yellow fever booster vaccination. The gene calls are TRBV20-1 and TRBJ2-1; the match to TRBD2 covers 10 bases. CDR3 nucleotides: TGCAGTGCTAGTTTACTAGCGGGGATATACAATGAGCAGTTCTTC. It yields the protein CSASLLAGIYNEQFF.